Below are 8 T cell receptor beta chains sequenced from a single sample in a study of shared clonotypes between healthy human individuals. The naive CD8 fraction comprised CD45RO-negative cells positively selected for CCR7 and excluded terminally differentiated effector memory CD45RA+ cells. Using immunoSEQ multiplex PCR, the repertoire was profiled, and TCRdb retains in-frame clones only, with some absent. The profile shows 2 million or so clones, approximately 94% of them singletons. Sequencing input: naive CD8+ T cells sorted from blood. These receptors were obtained from a man between 18 and 35 years old in good health.

This chain joins TRBV7-8 and TRBJ1-2; 7 bases fit TRBD1. V lost 3 bases, J lost 1 base, and 2 bases stayed unmatched. The CDR3 extends over 14 amino acids. Germline CDR1 reads SGHVS; CDR2 reads FQNEAQ. CDR3 in amino acids: CASSFRDSNYGYTF. The CDR3 DNA is TGTGCCAGCAGCTTTCGGGACAGTAACTATGGCTACACCTTC.

This chain uses TRBV4-1 with TRBJ2-7, with unresolved D. The CDR3 is made up of 15 amino acids. The germline gives CDR1 MGHRA, CDR2 YSYEKL. V lost 0 bases to trimming and J lost 0 bases, with 9 bases between them. CDR3 DNA: TGCGCCAGCAGCCAAGATCTCGCGTACTCCTACGAGCAGTACTTC. It codes for CASSQDLAYSYEQYF.

V gene TRBV19 combines with J gene TRBJ1-1, with D unresolved. The CDR3 contains 12 residues. Trimming left V 5 bases short and J 7 bases short, with 11 bases between. Germline V gives CDR1 LNHDA, CDR2 SQIVND (reference sequence). Here the CDR3 DNA reads TGTGCCAGTAGTCCAGGAGGTGATGAAGCTTTCTTT. It yields the protein CASSPGGDEAFF.

The chain employs TRBV19 and TRBJ2-7; D may be TRBD2 (5 bases). The germline V gene has CDR1 LNHDA and CDR2 SQIVND (reference sequence). Trimming removed 3 bases from V and 2 bases from J, with 11 bases in between. The CDR3 spans 14 residues. CDR3 sequence: CASSISASTYEQYF. The DNA for the CDR3 is TGTGCCAGTAGTATCTCGGCTAGCACCTACGAGCAGTACTTC.

The table lists this clone with a count of one. The CDR3 DNA follows: TGCGCCAGCAGCCTAAGGGCACTTACGGCCTACGAGCAGTACTTC. Its translation is CASSLRALTAYEQYF. V gene TRBV4-1 combines with J gene TRBJ2-7; D is unresolved. Deletions cut 4 bases from V and 2 bases from J, with 15 bases between. The CDR3 runs to 15 residues. CDR1 is MGHRA and CDR2 is YSYEKL in the germline V gene.

With regard to this clone: Other DNA sequences within the sample encode an identical CDR3. V usage is TRBV27 and J usage is TRBJ1-1; 7 positions match TRBD1. Per the germline V gene, CDR1 is MNHEY and CDR2 is SMNVEV (reference sequence). V gave up 0 bases and J gave up 3 bases; unmatched junction bases: 4. CDR3 length: 15 residues. CDR3 bases: TGTGCCAGCAGTTTATCGCCAGGGGGAGACACTGAAGCTTTCTTT. Protein product: CASSLSPGGDTEAFF.

V is TRBV29-1 and J is TRBJ2-5, with TRBD1 matching 7 bases. The CDR3 is 16 residues long. Trimming cost V 1 base and J 2 bases; bases outside gene matches: 10. Germline V gene sequence: CDR1 SQVTM, CDR2 ANQGSEA. The CDR3 spells CSVEGLARDSQETQYF. In nucleotides, the CDR3 is TGCAGCGTTGAAGGTTTGGCCCGGGACAGTCAAGAGACCCAGTACTTC.

J is TRBJ2-1 and V is TRBV7-9, with TRBD2 identical over 7 bases. Germline CDR1 SEHNR, CDR2 FQNEAQ (reference sequence). After removal of 4 bases from V and 2 bases from J, the junction contained 8 bases not matched to a gene. The CDR3 runs to 16 residues. Here the CDR3 DNA reads TGTGCCAGCAGCTCAAGGTGGCGGGAGCCCTACAATGAGCAGTTCTTC. It codes for CASSSRWREPYNEQFF.